Each of the 32 T cell receptor beta chains below was sequenced from the same sample in a study of shared clonotypes between healthy human individuals. Some clones are missing from TCRdb's copy, which holds only in-frame ones; the method was immunoSEQ multiplex PCR. The table shows about 680,000 clones, with approximately 90% occurring only once. Naive CD8 cells lacked CD45RO and underwent positive selection for CCR7, leaving out terminally differentiated effector memory CD45RA+ cells. The sequenced material came from naive CD8+ T cells sorted from blood. These receptors were obtained from a young man in good health.

The rearrangement uses TRBV7-9 and TRBJ2-1; no clear D gene. This CDR3 spans 13 amino acids. V lost 5 bases to trimming and J lost 6 bases, with 11 bases between them. Germline V CDR1 and CDR2: SEHNR, FQNEAQ (reference sequence). For the CDR3, the DNA is TGTGCCAGCAGCCCAATCCTCTTCAATGAGCAGTTCTTC. Protein: CASSPILFNEQFF.

The chain employs TRBV4-1 and TRBJ1-1, with D perhaps matching TRBD1 (5 bases). This CDR3 contains 13 residues. The germline V gene has CDR1 MGHRA and CDR2 YSYEKL. V lost 1 base and J lost 11, with 14 bases in between. The CDR3 region is CASSQVVGGVAFF. In DNA form, the CDR3 reads TGCGCCAGCAGCCAAGTGGTTGGAGGGGTGGCTTTCTTT.

The CDR3 spells CASSQSFQNSYEQYF. In DNA, the CDR3 is TGTGCCAGCAGCCAATCGTTTCAGAACTCCTACGAGCAGTACTTC. The chain couples TRBV14 to TRBJ2-7; D gene uncertain. The CDR3 extends over 15 amino acids. Per the germline V gene, CDR1 is SGHDN and CDR2 is FVKESK. Trimming stripped 2 bases from V and 0 bases from J, with 11 bases between.

This chain uses TRBV5-1 with TRBJ2-1; TRBD2 matches 8 bases. V gave up 4 bases and J gave up 3 bases; unmatched junction bases: 12. This CDR3 is built from 17 residues. Germline V gene sequence: CDR1 SGHRS, CDR2 YFSETQ. CDR3 region: CASSLSLAGLFYNEQFF. The CDR3 DNA is TGCGCCAGCAGCCTCAGTTTAGCGGGACTATTCTACAATGAGCAGTTCTTC.

V is TRBV14 and J is TRBJ2-1; TRBD2 matches 13 bases. There are 17 residues in the CDR3. Trimming at V came to 1 base and at J to 5 bases, leaving 5 bases not matched to a gene. CDR1 SGHDN and CDR2 FVKESK come from the germline V gene. CDR3: CASSQGTSGSKDNEQFF. The CDR3 DNA sequence: TGTGCCAGCAGCCAAGGGACTAGCGGGAGCAAGGACAATGAGCAGTTCTTC.

The chain links TRBV7-9 to TRBJ2-3; possibly TRBD1 for D (7 bases). Trimming removed 0 bases at V and 2 bases at J, with 12 bases between. The germline gives CDR1 SEHNR, CDR2 FQNEAQ (reference sequence). The CDR3 length is 16 residues. CDR3 amino acids: CASSLAEGAITDTQYF. The DNA of the CDR3 is TGTGCCAGCAGCTTAGCGGAGGGGGCCATCACAGATACGCAGTATTTT.

V is TRBV7-9 and J is TRBJ2-2; D possibly corresponds to TRBD1 (6 bases). Trimming took off 4 bases at V and 7 bases at J, with 7 bases between the two ends. The length of the CDR3 is 12 residues. CDR1 SEHNR and CDR2 FQNEAQ come from the germline V gene (reference sequence). The CDR3 sequence is CASSWTDGELFF. CDR3 DNA: TGTGCCAGCAGCTGGACAGACGGGGAGCTGTTTTTT.

The rearrangement joins TRBV18 to TRBJ1-2; no definite D call. Between the trimmed V and J ends, which lost 6 bases and 4 bases, there was a span of 15 bases. The germline V gene encodes CDR1 KGHSH and CDR2 LQKENI. This CDR3 has 14 residues. CDR3 residues: CASSGTELGYGYTF. In nucleotides, the CDR3 is TGTGCCAGCTCCGGAACAGAACTCGGCTATGGCTACACCTTC.

This clone was counted a single time. The chain joins TRBV11-1 to TRBJ2-7; maybe TRBD2 (5 bases). CDR1 is SGHAT, CDR2 FQDESV, per germline (reference sequence). Trimming removed 3 bases at V and 1 base at J, with 7 bases between. The CDR3 loop spans 13 amino acids. CDR3 protein: CASSLGESYEQYF. Here the CDR3 DNA reads TGTGCCAGCAGCTTGGGAGAATCCTACGAGCAGTACTTC.

The chain is built from TRBV19 and TRBJ2-6; D perhaps matches TRBD2 (6 bases). V lost 7 bases, J lost 11 bases, and 18 bases lay in between. There are 14 residues in the CDR3. Per germline, CDR1 LNHDA and CDR2 SQIVND (reference sequence). In DNA form, the CDR3 reads TGTGCCAGTACCCCCGGAGGGGTAGAGGACGTCCTGACTTTC. Protein: CASTPGGVEDVLTF.

This chain links TRBV11-3 with TRBJ2-1, with 7 bases matching TRBD1. The germline gives CDR1 SGHNT, CDR2 YENEEA. The CDR3 contains 16 residues. The ends lost 5 bases at V and 6 bases at J; junction bases unmatched: 13. The CDR3 region is CASSHLQGAGGNEQFF. CDR3 bases: TGTGCCAGCAGCCACTTACAAGGGGCAGGGGGCAATGAGCAGTTCTTC.

This rearrangement joins TRBV19 to TRBJ2-7, with TRBD2 as a possible D gene (6 bases). V was cut by 8 bases and J by 2 bases, with 16 bases left in between. This CDR3 comprises 14 residues. Germline values: CDR1 LNHDA, CDR2 SQIVND (reference sequence). CDR3 region: CASRVTSSAYEQYF. The CDR3 nucleotides read TGTGCCAGTCGAGTTACTTCTAGCGCCTACGAGCAGTACTTC.

This sequence joins TRBV4-1 and TRBJ2-1; the match to TRBD1 covers 9 bases. V lost 1 base, J lost 5 bases, and 15 bases stayed unmatched. Germline loops: CDR1 MGHRA, CDR2 YSYEKL. The CDR3 is 19 amino acids. The CDR3 coding sequence is TGCGCCAGCAGCCAAGTACAGGGGGCGAAGGACAGATGGGACAATGAGCAGTTCTTC. Translation: CASSQVQGAKDRWDNEQFF.

The rearrangement links TRBV6-5 to TRBJ1-2; 9 bases match TRBD1. Per germline, CDR1 MNHEY and CDR2 SVGAGI. The CDR3 length is 14 residues. The trim removed 6 bases at V and 2 bases at J, leaving 4 bases unmatched. This CDR3 is CASRVGQGNYGYTF. Here the CDR3 DNA reads TGTGCCAGCAGGGTGGGACAGGGAAACTATGGCTACACCTTC.

J is TRBJ2-1 and V is TRBV27; D is perhaps TRBD2 (6 bases). V was shortened by 2 bases and J by 2 bases, with 10 bases between the two germline ends. The CDR3 length is 15 residues. Germline lookup yields CDR1 MNHEY and CDR2 SMNVEV (reference sequence). The CDR3 loop reads CASSLGRTPYNEQFF. CDR3 nucleotides: TGTGCCAGCAGTTTAGGGAGGACTCCCTACAATGAGCAGTTCTTC.

This chain joins TRBV28 and TRBJ2-7; D is possibly TRBD1 or TRBD2 (5 bases each). The CDR3 loop spans 15 amino acids. Trimming took 3 bases from V and 0 from J, leaving 12 bases between them. CDR1 MDHEN and CDR2 SYDVKM come from the germline V gene. The CDR3 region has the DNA TGTGCCAGCAGTTTGGGGGTCGGCCGCTCCTACGAGCAGTACTTC. Protein sequence: CASSLGVGRSYEQYF.

Note on this clone: A read error may be the cause here, since a much bigger clone is one base away. The chain uses TRBV27 and TRBJ1-2; 7 positions agree with TRBD1. V was clipped by 6 bases and J by 4 bases; unmatched bases: 5. The CDR3 runs 13 residues. CDR1 MNHEY and CDR2 SMNVEV come from the germline V gene (reference sequence). The CDR3 DNA reads as TGTGCCAGCAGACGGGACAGCTTCTATGGCTACACCTTC. The encoded protein is CASRRDSFYGYTF.

V is TRBV7-2 and J is TRBJ2-7, with D possibly being TRBD2 (5 bases). The V end was cut by 5 bases, the J end by 0 bases, with 20 bases between. The CDR3 totals 17 residues. The germline V gene encodes CDR1 SGHTA and CDR2 FQGNSA. The CDR3 reads CASSPSLFRVLSYEQYF. Written as DNA, the CDR3 is TGTGCCAGCAGCCCTAGCCTTTTCCGGGTCCTCTCCTACGAGCAGTACTTC.

This clone has a single count. This sequence joins TRBV11-3 and TRBJ2-1; 7 positions agree with TRBD1. Trimming removed 3 bases from V and 4 bases from J; junction bases left unmatched: 6. Germline V gene lookup returns CDR1 SGHNT and CDR2 YENEEA. The CDR3 spans 15 residues. The CDR3 nucleotides are TGTGCCAGCAGCTTTAGGGGGCTAGAGTACAATGAGCAGTTCTTC. Its protein is CASSFRGLEYNEQFF.

The chain uses TRBV7-8 and TRBJ2-1, with 7 bases matching TRBD2. J gave up 6 bases and V 2 bases, and 10 bases lay outside the gene matches. The CDR3 runs 16 residues. Germline-derived CDR1 and CDR2 are SGHVS and FQNEAQ. CDR3 nucleotides: TGTGCCAGCAGCTTAATGGCGGGAGTGATGCGCAATGAGCAGTTCTTC. It yields the protein CASSLMAGVMRNEQFF.

The V gene is TRBV7-9, the J gene TRBJ1-4; unclear D gene. CDR1 and CDR2 from the germline V gene are SEHNR and FQNEAQ (reference sequence). Trimming stripped 7 bases from V and 4 bases from J, with 19 bases between. This CDR3 region has 16 residues. The CDR3 loop reads CASIGTSPPNNEKLFF. The CDR3 DNA is TGTGCCAGCATCGGTACCTCCCCACCAAATAATGAAAAACTGTTTTTT.

The rearrangement links TRBV7-9 to TRBJ1-4; 9 bases fit TRBD1. CDR3 length: 16 amino acids. Per the germline V gene, CDR1 is SEHNR and CDR2 is FQNEAQ (reference sequence). The J segment lost 14 bases and the V segment lost 6 bases, leaving 19 bases of the junction unmatched. CDR3 residues: CASRKGTGTNQDVLFF. CDR3 DNA sequence: TGTGCCAGCAGGAAAGGGACAGGGACCAACCAGGATGTGCTGTTTTTT.

This clone was seen once. The V gene is TRBV5-1, the J gene TRBJ2-2; TRBD2 aligns across 7 bases. V lost 1 base and J lost 6; bases outside the gene matches: 9. This CDR3 is built from 16 residues. Germline V gene data show CDR1 as SGHRS and CDR2 as YFSETQ. CDR3 coding DNA: TGCGCCAGCAGCTTGTCTACGGGAGGCCCCCCCGGGGAGCTGTTTTTT. It codes for CASSLSTGGPPGELFF.

This clone appeared once. The genes are TRBV11-2 and TRBJ2-7, with D tentatively TRBD2 (7 bases). V was shortened by 3 bases and J by 0 bases, with 12 bases between the two germline ends. Germline V gene sequence: CDR1 SGHAT, CDR2 FQNNGV. The CDR3 is made up of 15 amino acids. DNA for the CDR3: TGTGCCAGCAGCTTGGGGGCGGGAGTCTCCTACGAGCAGTACTTC. This codes for CASSLGAGVSYEQYF.

The chain recombines TRBV7-8 with TRBJ1-5, with TRBD1 as a possible D gene (6 bases). The V end lost 5 bases, the J end lost 4 bases, and 9 bases lay between the germline ends. CDR1 and CDR2 from the germline V gene are SGHVS and FQNEAQ. This CDR3 is built from 13 residues. As DNA, the CDR3 is TGTGCCAGCAGCGAGGGGGGGAATCAGCCCCAGCATTTT. Amino acid sequence: CASSEGGNQPQHF.

This clone was counted once. This chain links TRBV4-3 with TRBJ2-7; D is tentatively TRBD1 or TRBD2 (5 bases each). In germline, CDR1 is LGHNA, CDR2 YSLEER. The germline V and J ends were trimmed by 0 bases and 5 bases, with 14 bases remaining between them. The CDR3 length is 15 residues. The CDR3 region is CASSQDRRGSDEQYF. The CDR3 nucleotides read TGCGCCAGCAGCCAAGATCGTAGGGGTAGCGACGAGCAGTACTTC.

This clone was recorded once. The chain joins TRBV9 to TRBJ2-3; D is undetermined. The CDR3 length is 16 residues. Germline V gene sequence: CDR1 SGDLS, CDR2 YYNGEE. V was cut by 4 bases and J by 6 bases, with 21 bases left in between. DNA for the CDR3: TGTGCCAGCAGCACACGGACGGGCAGTTCGGCGGATACGCAGTATTTT. It is translated as CASSTRTGSSADTQYF.

The chain uses TRBV30 and TRBJ1-1, with D unresolved. Germline CDR1 and CDR2: GTSNPN and SVGIG (reference sequence). This CDR3 contains 12 residues. V was shortened by 5 bases and J by 2 bases, with 9 bases between the two germline ends. The chain's CDR3 is CAWEPANTEAFF. Here the CDR3 DNA reads TGTGCCTGGGAGCCTGCTAACACTGAAGCTTTCTTT.

The chain links TRBV11-2 to TRBJ2-7, with TRBD1 matching over 9 bases. Germline CDR1 and CDR2: SGHAT and FQNNGV. Trimming took 4 bases from V and 2 from J; bases not matched to a gene: 12. The CDR3 covers 17 residues. CDR3 sequence: CASSSPAGTGLAYEQYF. The CDR3 DNA reads TGTGCCAGCAGCTCGCCGGCTGGGACAGGGCTCGCCTACGAGCAGTACTTC.

The V call is TRBV27, the J call TRBJ2-7, with a weak D call TRBD2 (5 bases). Trimming left V 4 bases short and J 2 bases short, with 12 bases between. This CDR3 comprises 14 residues. Germline CDR1 MNHEY, CDR2 SMNVEV (reference sequence). The CDR3 spells CASSSGSGTYEQYF. CDR3 bases: TGTGCCAGCAGTTCGGGATCCGGGACCTACGAGCAGTACTTC.

This chain links TRBV5-6 with TRBJ2-3; D tentatively fits TRBD1 or TRBD2 (5 bases each). Trimming took 3 bases from V and 2 from J, leaving 7 bases between them. The CDR3 runs to 13 residues. The germline CDR1 and CDR2 sequences are SGHDT and YYEEEE. The CDR3, as DNA: TGTGCCAGCAGCTGGGGGTCCACAGATACGCAGTATTTT. Protein sequence: CASSWGSTDTQYF.

V gene TRBV4-3 combines with J gene TRBJ1-1, with 7 positions matching TRBD1. The germline V gene has CDR1 LGHNA and CDR2 YSLEER. Losses at the gene ends were 4 bases for V and 3 bases for J; bases not matched to a gene: 8. There are 15 residues in the CDR3. The CDR3 protein is CASSLGTEGYTEAFF. In DNA form, the CDR3 reads TGCGCCAGCAGCCTAGGGACAGAGGGTTACACTGAAGCTTTCTTT.